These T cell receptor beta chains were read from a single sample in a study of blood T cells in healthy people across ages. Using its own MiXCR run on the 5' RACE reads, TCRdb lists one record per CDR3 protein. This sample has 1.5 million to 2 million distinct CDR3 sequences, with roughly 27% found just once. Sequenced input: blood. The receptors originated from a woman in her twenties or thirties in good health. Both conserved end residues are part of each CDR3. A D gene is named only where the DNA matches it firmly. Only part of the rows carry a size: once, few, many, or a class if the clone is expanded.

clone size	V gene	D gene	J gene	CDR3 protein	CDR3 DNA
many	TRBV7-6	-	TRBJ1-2	CASSPYPGTDGYTF	TGTGCCAGCAGCCCGTACCCTGGGACTGATGGCTACACCTTC
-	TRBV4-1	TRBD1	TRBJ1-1	CASRGGTGITEAFF	TGCGCCAGCCGCGGCGGGACAGGGATCACTGAAGCTTTCTTT
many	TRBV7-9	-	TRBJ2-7	CASSTEQGYEQYF	TGTGCCAGCAGCACTGAACAGGGTTACGAGCAGTACTTC
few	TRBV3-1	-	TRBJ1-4	CASSSRGAANEKLFF	TGTGCCAGCAGCTCGCGGGGGGCTGCTAATGAAAAACTGTTTTTT
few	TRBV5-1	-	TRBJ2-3	CASSPRGDRTDTQYF	TGCGCCAGCAGCCCTCGCGGGGACAGAACAGATACGCAGTATTTT
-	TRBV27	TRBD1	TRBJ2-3	CASSSPWTGNSDTQYF	TGTGCCAGCAGTTCACCTTGGACAGGGAACTCAGATACGCAGTATTTT
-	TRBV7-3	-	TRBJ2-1	CASSRGPAEREQFF	TGTGCCAGCAGCAGGGGACCGGCGGAACGGGAGCAGTTCTTC
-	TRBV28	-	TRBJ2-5	CAGSPPSETQYF	TGTGCCGGCAGTCCCCCGTCGGAGACCCAGTACTTC
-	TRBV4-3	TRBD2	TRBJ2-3	CASSGHLLAGGPDTQYF	TGCGCCAGCAGCGGACACCTTCTAGCGGGAGGGCCAGATACGCAGTATTTT
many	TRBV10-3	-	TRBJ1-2	CAISESRDGYTF	TGTGCCATCAGTGAGTCAAGGGATGGCTACACCTTC
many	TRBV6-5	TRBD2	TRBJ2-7	CASSTSGGYNEQYF	TGTGCCAGCAGCACTAGCGGGGGGTACAACGAGCAGTACTTC
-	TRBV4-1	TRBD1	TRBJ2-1	CASSPYMTGTYNEQFF	TGCGCCAGCAGCCCATATATGACAGGGACCTACAATGAGCAGTTCTTC
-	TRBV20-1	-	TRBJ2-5	CSATGGQEETQYF	TGCAGTGCTACCGGGGGGCAGGAAGAGACCCAGTACTTC
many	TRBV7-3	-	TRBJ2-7	CASSPTRGGHEQYF	TGTGCCAGCAGCCCGACGCGGGGCGGCCACGAGCAGTACTTC
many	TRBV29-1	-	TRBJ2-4	CSVEGFGNIQYF	TGCAGCGTTGAGGGGTTTGGAAACATTCAGTACTTC
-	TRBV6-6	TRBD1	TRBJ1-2	CASRGPGQGGGYTF	TGTGCCAGCAGAGGACCGGGACAGGGGGGGGGCTACACCTTC
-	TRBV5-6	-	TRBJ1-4	CASSFRQRRTNEKLFF	TGTGCCAGCAGCTTTAGGCAGAGACGGACTAATGAAAAACTGTTTTTT
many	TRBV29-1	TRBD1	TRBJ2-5	CSGGQGYLQETQYF	TGCAGCGGCGGACAGGGCTATCTTCAAGAGACCCAGTACTTC
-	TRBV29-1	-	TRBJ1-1	CSVAVGEWTEAFF	TGCAGCGTTGCCGTGGGGGAGTGGACTGAAGCTTTCTTT
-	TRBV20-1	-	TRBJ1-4	CSVTGPGNEKLFF	TGCAGTGTTACCGGACCCGGGAATGAAAAACTGTTTTTT
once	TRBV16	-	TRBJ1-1	CASSQWSVTKAFF	TGTGCCAGCAGCCAATGGAGTGTCACTAAAGCTTTCTTT
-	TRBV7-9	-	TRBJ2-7	CASSPIGGGIYEQYF	TGTGCCAGCAGTCCTATTGGTGGGGGGATCTACGAGCAGTACTTC
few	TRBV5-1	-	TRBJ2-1	CAGSLGWSDDEQFF	TGCGCCGGCAGCTTGGGTTGGTCGGACGATGAGCAGTTCTTC
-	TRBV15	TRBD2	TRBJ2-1	CATSSGGAMNEQFF	TGTGCCACCAGCAGCGGGGGGGCTATGAATGAGCAGTTCTTC
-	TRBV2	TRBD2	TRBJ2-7	CASSFSGRAYNEQYF	TGTGCCAGCAGTTTTAGCGGGAGGGCGTACAATGAGCAGTACTTC
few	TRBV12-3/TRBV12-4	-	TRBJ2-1	CASSTQKYWENEQFF	TGTGCCAGCAGTACTCAAAAATACTGGGAAAATGAGCAGTTCTTC
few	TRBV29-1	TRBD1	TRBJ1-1	CSVRGQRMNTEAFF	TGCAGCGTTAGGGGACAGCGAATGAACACTGAAGCTTTCTTT
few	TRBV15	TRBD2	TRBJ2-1	CATRLAGGQGEQFF	TGTGCCACCCGACTAGCGGGAGGGCAGGGTGAGCAGTTCTTC
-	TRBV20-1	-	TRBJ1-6	CSALSGEERNSPLHF	TGCAGTGCCTTATCAGGGGAGGAGAGAAATTCACCCCTCCACTTT
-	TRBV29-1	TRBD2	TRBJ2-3	CSGRLAGERGTQYF	TGCAGCGGACGACTAGCGGGAGAAAGAGGTACGCAGTATTTT
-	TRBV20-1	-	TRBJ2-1	CSAAGLPTTNERFF	TGCAGTGCGGCAGGATTACCCACAACGAATGAGCGGTTCTTC
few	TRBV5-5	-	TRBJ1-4	CASSAAAGINEKLFF	TGTGCCAGCAGTGCCGCAGCGGGCATTAATGAAAAACTGTTTTTT
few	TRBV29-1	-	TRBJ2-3	CSVEGGGTVGGTDTQYF	TGCAGCGTTGAGGGGGGCGGGACAGTGGGGGGCACAGATACGCAGTATTTT
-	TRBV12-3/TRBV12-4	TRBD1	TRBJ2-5	CASSPRQGRGETQYF	TGTGCCAGCAGTCCCCGACAGGGCCGGGGAGAGACCCAGTACTTC
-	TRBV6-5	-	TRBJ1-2	CASSPGGTGAYGYTF	TGTGCCAGCAGTCCGGGAGGGACCGGGGCGTATGGCTACACCTTC
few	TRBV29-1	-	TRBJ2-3	CSVFTDTQYF	TGCAGCGTTTTCACAGATACGCAGTATTTT
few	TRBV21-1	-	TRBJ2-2	CASSRTGDAGTGELFF	TGTGCCAGCAGCAGAACAGGGGACGCGGGCACCGGGGAGCTGTTTTTT
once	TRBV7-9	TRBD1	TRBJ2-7	CASSLLTGECYEQYF	TGTGCCAGCAGCTTACTAACAGGGGAGTGCTACGAGCAGTACTTC
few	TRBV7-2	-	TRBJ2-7	CASSLPGTLFAYEQYF	TGTGCCAGCAGCTTACCCGGGACGTTATTCGCGTACGAGCAGTACTTC